Sequencing of this T cell receptor (beta chain) was carried out in a study of T-cell memory formation after mild COVID-19. This clonotype was seen only a few times. Its antigen is as yet unknown. Via MiXCR, TCRdb re-called the 5' RACE reads, giving one row per CDR3 protein. The sample lists roughly 190,000 distinct CDR3 sequences, around 27% occurring once. Study results and limitations: There was a balanced CD4/CD8 profile in clones contracting day 15 to 85, and later expanders leaned CD4+. The finding that pre-infection memory included some responding clones suggested that cross-reactive memory joined.

Germline CDR1 is SEHNR and CDR2 is FQNEAQ (reference sequence). This CDR3 comprises 14 residues. Trimming took 4 bases from V and 9 from J, leaving 16 bases between them. Material for sequencing was PBMCs or a T cell subset sorted from them (not recorded which). The V gene is TRBV7-9, the J gene TRBJ2-1; perhaps TRBD2 as D (5 bases). This clonotype originated in an adult woman who had mild COVID-19 (a few samples of this study predate the infection). Cell type and time point are not known. CDR3 in amino acids: CASSSTLASGEQFF. CDR3 DNA: TGTGCCAGCAGCTCTACTCTAGCCTCGGGTGAGCAGTTCTTC.